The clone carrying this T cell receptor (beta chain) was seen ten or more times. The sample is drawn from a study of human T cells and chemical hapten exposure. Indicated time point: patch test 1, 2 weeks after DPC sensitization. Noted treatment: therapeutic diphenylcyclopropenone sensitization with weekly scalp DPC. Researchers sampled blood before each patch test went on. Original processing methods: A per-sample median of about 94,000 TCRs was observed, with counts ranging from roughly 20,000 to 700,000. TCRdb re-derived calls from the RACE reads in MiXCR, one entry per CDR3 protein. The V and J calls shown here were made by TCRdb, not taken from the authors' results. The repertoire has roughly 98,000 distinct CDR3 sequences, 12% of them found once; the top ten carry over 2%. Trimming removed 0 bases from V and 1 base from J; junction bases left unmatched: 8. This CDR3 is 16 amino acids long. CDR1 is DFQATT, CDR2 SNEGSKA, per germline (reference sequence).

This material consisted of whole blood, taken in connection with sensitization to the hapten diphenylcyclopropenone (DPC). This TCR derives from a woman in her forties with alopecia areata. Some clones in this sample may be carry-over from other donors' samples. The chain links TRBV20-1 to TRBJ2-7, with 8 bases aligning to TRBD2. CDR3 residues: CSARDLVAGRSYEQYF. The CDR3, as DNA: TGCAGTGCTAGAGATTTGGTAGCGGGAAGGTCCTACGAGCAGTACTTC.